This entry is about one T cell receptor (beta chain). What this receptor recognizes is not known. The input lacks base qualities; no much larger clone sits a single base away. These data originate in a study of CD8+CD57+ T cells in acquired aplastic anemia (dated by TCRdb to the late 2010s). In the study overall: Extracted DNA from sorted CD4+ and CD8+ cells averaged approximately 3 ug, ranging from about 0.18 to 27.4 ug. Healthy donor samples averaged around 10 million reads for CD4+ and under 12 million for CD8+ cells.

Overall study outcomes, separate from this receptor: Although 25 to 30 CD8+ CDR3 sequences were shared by patients and controls, these sequences appeared highly expressed in patients and within the immunodominant clones of patients. Between patients and healthy controls, no significant difference in CD8+ Simpson's diversity was found (P=0.060).

TCR beta VDJ combination and CDR3 sequence profiling used genomic DNA as the template. TCR repertoire sequencing was run on an Illumina HiSeq 2000. Regarding the original processing steps: TRBV/TRBJ rearrangement plots, CDR3 size and DJ length profiles, and Simpson's diversity index were used to evaluate the repertoires. The immunodominant clone was defined as the most abundant DNA sequence in deep sequencing data. CDR3 amino acid sequences were screened for sharing across subjects and compared with published repertoires and the VDJdb database. TCRdb took the public reads, trimmed them with fastp at Q25, ran MiXCR for clone calling and kept in-frame beta chains. Each entry is one CDR3 protein sequence, shown with its most common DNA and genes. TCRdb, not the authors, supplied the V and J calls. The sample records some 190,000 distinct CDR3 sequences, 45% to 50% of which are singletons. The top ten constitute about 2.9% of the sample.

The germline V gene (reference sequence) specifies LNHDA as CDR1 and SQIVND as CDR2. V sheds 4 bases and J sheds 7 bases, leaving 8 bases between their ends. Spanning cysteine to phenylalanine, the CDR3 consists of 12 amino acids. The entry retains the CDR3 DNA only, 36 bases that are in frame from base 1. TCR repertoires of sorted CD4+ and CD8+ blood T cells from severe aplastic anemia patients and healthy subjects were deep-sequenced in the study. Ficoll-Paque density gradient centrifugation was used to isolate peripheral blood mononuclear cells. Before DNA extraction, CD4+ and CD8+ T cells were sorted with FACS or magnetic beads.

The chain links TRBV19 with TRBJ2-1; the D segment could be TRBD1, given 6 matching bases. Source material: sorted CD4+, CD8+, or CD8+CD57+ T cells (not recorded which) from PBMCs. The receptor's source is a human donor in good health. The CDR3 amino acid sequence is: CASSTQGNEQFF. The DNA reads TGTGCCAGTAGTACACAGGGTAATGAGCAGTTCTTC.